This passage covers 21 T cell receptor beta chains from one sample sequenced in a study of blood T cell repertoires in COVID-19. Profiled with immunoSEQ multiplex PCR; TCRdb holds only in-frame clones, not every one. The data hold over 50,000 clones, with more than 75% observed a single time. The sequenced material came from peripheral blood. Source of these receptors: a man in his forties or fifties with active COVID-19.

The chain has TRBV29-1 and TRBJ2-3, with D perhaps matching TRBD2 (5 bases). Between the trimmed V and J ends, which lost 7 bases and 3 bases, there was a span of 17 bases. Germline loops: CDR1 SQVTM, CDR2 ANQGSEA. The CDR3 runs 14 residues. The CDR3 spells CSADSGLRTDTQYF. The CDR3 DNA follows: TGCAGCGCTGACTCCGGACTTAGGACAGATACGCAGTATTTT.

CDR3 in DNA: TGTGCCAGCAGCTTAGGGGCCGCGGGTGCCGGGGAGCTGTTTTTT. Its translation is CASSLGAAGAGELFF. J is TRBJ2-2 and V is TRBV11-2; a weak D match, TRBD2 (5 bases). This CDR3 region has 15 residues. The ends were cut back, 1 base at V and 6 bases at J, with 12 bases in the middle. CDR1 SGHAT and CDR2 FQNNGV come from the germline V gene.

The gene calls are TRBV29-1 and TRBJ2-1, with 15 bases matching TRBD2. CDR1 is SQVTM, CDR2 ANQGSEA, per germline. The CDR3 contains 15 residues. With 4 bases clipped from V and 9 bases from J, the junction kept 7 bases outside the gene matches. This CDR3 reads CSVGTSGRAWGEQFF. CDR3 bases: TGCAGCGTTGGGACTAGCGGGAGGGCCTGGGGTGAGCAGTTCTTC.

The chain links TRBV7-2 to TRBJ2-1; 8 positions agree with TRBD2. V was pared by 5 bases and J by 1 base, with 7 bases of the junction left unmatched. There are 16 residues in the CDR3. Germline-derived CDR1 and CDR2 are SGHTA and FQGNSA. CDR3 sequence: CASSGGGLVSYNEQFF. The DNA of the CDR3 is TGTGCCAGCAGCGGGGGGGGACTAGTTTCCTACAATGAGCAGTTCTTC.

V usage is TRBV5-1 and J usage is TRBJ2-5, with TRBD2 matching over 9 bases. This CDR3 is built from 16 residues. Unmatched junction bases numbered 10, after V lost 6 bases and J lost 1 base. CDR1 and CDR2 (germline): SGHRS, YFSETQ. The CDR3 region is CASNQNSGGSQETQYF. The DNA of the CDR3 is TGCGCCAGCAACCAAAATAGCGGGGGAAGCCAAGAGACCCAGTACTTC.

CDR3 loop: CASSFGSSGHSYEQYF. The CDR3 DNA reads TGCGCCAGCAGCTTTGGTTCTAGCGGGCATTCCTACGAGCAGTACTTC. The V call is TRBV5-1, the J call TRBJ2-7, with 8 bases fitting TRBD2. The CDR3 spans 16 residues. Germline values: CDR1 SGHRS, CDR2 YFSETQ. V was pared by 2 bases and J by 1 base, with 8 bases of the junction left unmatched.

This chain joins TRBV19 and TRBJ2-1; 14 bases are a match to TRBD2. Trimming removed 3 bases from V and 6 bases from J; junction bases left unmatched: 7. The CDR3 loop spans 17 amino acids. The germline CDR1 and CDR2 sequences are LNHDA and SQIVND (reference sequence). In DNA, the CDR3 is TGTGCCAGTAGTATGATAAGACTAGCGGGGGGGTTCAATGAGCAGTTCTTC. Encoded protein: CASSMIRLAGGFNEQFF.

This clone was found a few times. The CDR3 here is CATSDTSGPYQPQHF. The CDR3 coding sequence is TGTGCCACCAGTGATACCTCAGGCCCGTATCAGCCCCAGCATTTT. The V gene is TRBV24-1, the J gene TRBJ1-5, with D uncertain. V was trimmed by 3 bases and J by 5 bases, leaving 13 bases between them. The V gene's germline CDR1 is KGHDR and CDR2 SFDVKD. CDR3 length equals 15 residues.

The chain couples TRBV30 to TRBJ2-1; possibly TRBD2 for D (5 bases). The CDR3 covers 13 residues. The germline CDR1 and CDR2 sequences are GTSNPN and SVGIG (reference sequence). The germline V and J ends were trimmed by 3 bases and 5 bases, with 11 bases remaining between them. In nucleotides, the CDR3 is TGTGCCTGGAGCGGACTCAGAGACAATGAGCAGTTCTTC. Amino acids: CAWSGLRDNEQFF.

V is TRBV25-1 and J is TRBJ2-3, with D perhaps TRBD1 (5 bases). This CDR3 region has 16 residues. Germline V gene sequence: CDR1 MGHDK, CDR2 SYGVNS. Between the trimmed V and J ends, which lost 8 bases and 0 bases, there was a span of 18 bases. The CDR3, as DNA: TGTGCCAGCTCTACAGGAACAGGCGCTAGCACAGATACGCAGTATTTT. Translated: CASSTGTGASTDTQYF.

V is TRBV5-6 and J is TRBJ1-5; 9 nucleotides match TRBD1. The V and J ends lost 4 bases and 3 bases, in that order; junction bases with no gene match: 8. The CDR3 is 16 residues long. Germline CDR1 SGHDT, CDR2 YYEEEE. The CDR3 loop reads CASSLWTGAPNQPQHF. Here the CDR3 DNA reads TGTGCCAGCAGCCTTTGGACAGGGGCCCCCAATCAGCCCCAGCATTTT.

J is TRBJ2-3 and V is TRBV7-6; 8 nucleotides align to TRBD2. This CDR3 spans 15 amino acids. The junction had 6 bases not matched to a gene; V was cut back by 5 bases and J by 2 bases. The V gene's germline CDR1 is SGHVS and CDR2 FNYEAQ. CDR3 coding DNA: TGTGCCAGCAGCCCTCGGGGGGGCGACACAGATACGCAGTATTTT. Translating it yields CASSPRGGDTDTQYF.

V is TRBV6-6 and J is TRBJ2-3, with D possibly being TRBD2 (6 bases). CDR1 is MNHNY, CDR2 SVGAGI, per germline (reference sequence). The CDR3 loop spans 15 amino acids. V lost 8 bases and J lost 0, with 15 bases in between. CDR3 bases: TGTGCCAGCTGTCCATACGGAGGGAGCACAGATACGCAGTATTTT. Protein: CASCPYGGSTDTQYF.

The J gene is TRBJ2-4, the V gene TRBV11-2, with 9 bases that match TRBD1. J was trimmed by 2 bases and V by 5 bases; bases with no gene match: 10. The CDR3 runs 17 residues. Germline V gene lookup returns CDR1 SGHAT and CDR2 FQNNGV. The CDR3 nucleotides are TGTGCCAGCAGCCTTGGTGGACAGGGGTTGACCAAAAACATTCAGTACTTC. Amino acid sequence: CASSLGGQGLTKNIQYF.

The chain carries TRBV28 and TRBJ2-5, with TRBD2 matching 14 bases. The CDR3 extends over 19 amino acids. V shed 2 bases and J 4 bases; nucleotides not matched to a gene: 12. CDR1 MDHEN and CDR2 SYDVKM come from the germline V gene. The CDR3 DNA follows: TGTGCCAGCAGTTTACCGGGAGGACTAGCGGGAGGTGGAGGAGAGACCCAGTACTTC. It yields the protein CASSLPGGLAGGGGETQYF.

This sequence joins TRBV9 and TRBJ2-3; TRBD2 matches 10 bases. The CDR3 sequence is 15 residues long. Germline CDR1 reads SGDLS; CDR2 reads YYNGEE. V dropped 4 bases and J dropped 2; count of bases not matched to a gene: 4. CDR3 in amino acids: CASSSAGGPTDTQYF. As DNA, the CDR3 is TGTGCCAGCAGCTCAGCGGGAGGGCCCACAGATACGCAGTATTTT.

The chain couples TRBV5-6 to TRBJ2-2; possible D gene TRBD2, 5 bases. There are 12 residues in the CDR3. Trimming took off 0 bases at V and 13 bases at J, with 10 bases between the two ends. The germline V gene encodes CDR1 SGHDT and CDR2 YYEEEE. CDR3 loop: CASSLARDRLFF. CDR3 nucleotide sequence: TGTGCCAGCAGCTTGGCCCGGGATCGGCTGTTTTTT. The whole variable domain, remainder taken from reference TRBV5-6 and TRBJ2-2, is DAGVTQSPTHLIKTRGQQVTLRCSPKSGHDTVSWYQQALGQGPQFIFQYYEEEERQRGNFPDRFSGHQFPNYSSELNVNALLLGDSALYLCASSLARDRLFFGEGSRLTVL.

This sequence joins TRBV19 and TRBJ1-2; 9 bases line up with TRBD1. The CDR3 spans 14 residues. The ends lost 6 bases at V and 4 bases at J; junction bases unmatched: 6. Germline V gene sequence: CDR1 LNHDA, CDR2 SQIVND (reference sequence). This CDR3 is CASSHRGHIYGYTF. CDR3 sequence (DNA): TGTGCCAGTAGCCACAGGGGGCACATCTATGGCTACACCTTC.

The chain carries TRBV5-6 and TRBJ1-1; unclear D gene. The germline V and J ends were trimmed by 0 bases and 5 bases, with 8 bases remaining between them. This CDR3 is built from 13 residues. Germline V gene lookup returns CDR1 SGHDT and CDR2 YYEEEE. CDR3 sequence: CASSLASGTEAFF. In DNA, the CDR3 is TGTGCCAGCAGCTTGGCCTCAGGAACTGAAGCTTTCTTT.

The rearrangement joins TRBV6-5 to TRBJ2-7, with a tentative D call TRBD2 (5 bases). This CDR3 has 14 residues. The V and J ends lost 0 bases and 2 bases respectively, with 8 bases between them. Per the germline V gene, CDR1 is MNHEY and CDR2 is SVGAGI. In nucleotides, the CDR3 is TGTGCCAGCAGTTACTCAAGAGGGACCTACGAGCAGTACTTC. Protein: CASSYSRGTYEQYF.

This chain connects TRBV9 to TRBJ2-2; 8 nucleotides match TRBD2. V lost 4 bases, J lost 4 bases, and 18 bases stayed unmatched. Per germline, CDR1 SGDLS and CDR2 YYNGEE. CDR3 size: 19 residues. The CDR3 region is CASSPSGYFRGGPTGELFF. CDR3 nucleotide sequence: TGTGCCAGCAGCCCAAGTGGGTATTTTCGCGGGGGGCCCACCGGGGAGCTGTTTTTT.